Listed below are T cell receptor beta chains from one sample, sequenced in a study of cytomegalovirus exposure and HLA in healthy donors. The repertoire was sequenced with immunoSEQ multiplex PCR; TCRdb's copy has only in-frame clones and lacks some. The sample holds about 110,000 clones, roughly 70% seen once. Specimen: PBMCs. These receptors originate from a male donor in good health and CMV-seropositive. Both conserved end residues are part of each CDR3. A D gene is named only where the DNA matches it firmly. Where a row states a size, it is once, few, many or the class of an expanded clone; other rows omit it.

D gene,V gene,clone size,J gene,CDR3 DNA,CDR3 protein
TRBD1,TRBV4-2,few,TRBJ1-1,TGTGCCAGCAGCCAAGGGACAGGGGCCCGTCGGGCTTTCTTT,CASSQGTGARRAFF
NA,TRBV28,NA,TRBJ2-5,TGTGCCAGCAGTTCCCTCTTAAAGGGTGACGGAGGAGGAGAGACCCAGTACTTC,CASSSLLKGDGGGETQYF
TRBD2,TRBV18,NA,TRBJ2-2,TGTGCCAGCTCACCAGATCTAGCGGCGAACACCGGGGAGCTGTTTTTT,CASSPDLAANTGELFF
NA,TRBV15,NA,TRBJ1-5,TGTGCCACCAGCAGAGATGATAGGGGTTCCTGGAAGACACGGCCCCAGCATTTT,CATSRDDRGSWKTRPQHF
NA,TRBV27,once,TRBJ2-7,TGTGCCAGCAGTTGGTGGACAGCGTCCTCCTACGAGCAGTACTTC,CASSWWTASSYEQYF
NA,TRBV28,NA,TRBJ2-7,TGTGCCAGCAGGATCTCTAGTTCCTACGAGCAGTACTTC,CASRISSSYEQYF
NA,TRBV5-1,NA,TRBJ2-3,TGCGCCAGCAGCTTGTCTCCCGGGGTTAGCACAGATACGCAGTATTTT,CASSLSPGVSTDTQYF
TRBD2,TRBV15,few,TRBJ2-1,TGTGCCACCAGCAGGGGACTAGCGGGAGGGTCCGGTTCTTACAATGAGCAGTTCTTC,CATSRGLAGGSGSYNEQFF
NA,TRBV9,NA,TRBJ2-3,TGTGCCAGCAGCGTAGCCACTGATACAGATACGCAGTATTTT,CASSVATDTDTQYF
NA,TRBV21-1,NA,TRBJ1-2,TGTGCCAGCAGCCTAGGACAGGGGAGCTCGGGCTACACCTTC,CASSLGQGSSGYTF
TRBD1,TRBV5-1,NA,TRBJ1-2,TGCGCCAGCAGCGATGGACAGGACTTCTACAACTATGGCTACACCTTC,CASSDGQDFYNYGYTF
TRBD2,TRBV4-1,NA,TRBJ2-3,TGCGCCAGCAGCCAAGAGTCCGGCAGTACTAGCGGGAGAACAGATACGCAGTATTTT,CASSQESGSTSGRTDTQYF
NA,TRBV27,NA,TRBJ2-3,TGTGCCAGCAGCGAAGCGGTTAGCACAGATACGCAGTATTTT,CASSEAVSTDTQYF
NA,TRBV4-2,NA,TRBJ1-1,TGTGCCAGCAGCCACCCCAGGAGGGAAGGAACTGAAGCTTTCTTT,CASSHPRREGTEAFF
TRBD2,TRBV29-1,NA,TRBJ2-3,TGCAGCGCTACTCTAGCCAGCGGGAACAAGTTTGGCACAGATACGCAGTATTTT,CSATLASGNKFGTDTQYF
NA,TRBV7-3,few,TRBJ1-6,TGTGCCAGCAGCTTAAGGGCAGGGGCCTATAATTCACCCCTCCACTTT,CASSLRAGAYNSPLHF
NA,TRBV5-1,few,TRBJ1-2,TGCGCCAGCAGCTTGGGTTCATCTAACTATGGCTACACCTTC,CASSLGSSNYGYTF
NA,TRBV28,NA,TRBJ1-2,TGTGCCAGCAGTTCTCGCCCGGGACTAAGCGGCTACACCTTC,CASSSRPGLSGYTF
TRBD1,TRBV4-1,NA,TRBJ2-7,TGCGCCAGCAGCCAAGACGGGACAGCCTTGGAGCAGTACTTC,CASSQDGTALEQYF
TRBD2,TRBV5-1,NA,TRBJ2-5,TGCGCCAGCAGCATTCGACTAGCGGGAGTCCAAGAGACCCAGTACTTC,CASSIRLAGVQETQYF
NA,TRBV29-1,NA,TRBJ2-7,TGCAGCGTTGAAGCACAGGGTCGAGAGCAGTACTTC,CSVEAQGREQYF
NA,TRBV27,NA,TRBJ1-5,TGTGCCAGCAGTTTATATGGACAGAACAATCAGCCCCAGCATTTT,CASSLYGQNNQPQHF
TRBD1,TRBV7-9,few,TRBJ2-7,TGTGCCAGCAGCGGCAGACAGGGCCACGAGCAGTACTTC,CASSGRQGHEQYF
NA,TRBV14,once,TRBJ1-3,TGTGCCAGCAGTACAGGGAGCTCTGGAAACACCATATATTTT,CASSTGSSGNTIYF
NA,TRBV2,NA,TRBJ2-1,TGTGCCAGCAGTGAACGGCCCCCGACAGCCCAGCTCTTC,CASSERPPTAQLF
TRBD1,TRBV13,NA,TRBJ1-4,TGTGCCAGCAGCCCCAGGGGGGCGGCTAATGAAAAACTGTTTTTT,CASSPRGAANEKLFF
NA,TRBV6-5,NA,TRBJ2-2,TGTGCCAGCAGAACCGAATTAGAAACCGGGGAGCTGTTTTTT,CASRTELETGELFF
TRBD2,TRBV6-5,once,TRBJ2-3,TGTGCCAGCAGTTACAACGTAGCGGGATTCACAGATACGCAGTATTTT,CASSYNVAGFTDTQYF
NA,TRBV6-4,NA,TRBJ1-5,TGTGCCAGCAGTGATGACAGAGACAATCAGCCCCAGCATTTT,CASSDDRDNQPQHF